The present entry profiles one T cell receptor (beta chain) with its context. Its cognate antigen is unknown. The sample originates from a study of beta chain features in type 1 diabetes. Notes on the study in general: Possible PCR preference for shorter templates applied equally to patients and controls. Sequencing from cDNA could over-represent high-TCR-expressing cells. TCRB CDR3s were moderately but significantly shorter in Type 1 diabetes patients in all four CD4+ subsets.

Germline V CDR1 and CDR2: LGHNA, YNFKEQ. Trimming stripped 5 bases from V and 1 base from J, with 14 bases between. The CDR3 covers 15 residues. The investigators reverse transcribed all of the isolated RNA, so they sequenced expressed TCRB transcripts. The table came from immunoSEQ multiplex PCR; TCRdb's copy has only in-frame clones and leaves some out. The table includes almost 350,000 clones, 6.5% to 10% detected once. V and J are TRBV4-2 and TRBJ1-1; D gene unclear. The receptor comes from a woman younger than 30 in good health. The material sequenced was central memory CD4+ T cells from blood. CDR3 sequence (DNA): TGTGCCAGCAGCTACCAGGAAAACCCGAACACTGAAGCTTTCTTT. It yields the protein CASSYQENPNTEAFF.